This T cell receptor (beta chain) is drawn from a study of control samples from healthy donors and cancer patients. The method was immunoSEQ multiplex PCR; TCRdb's version includes in-frame clones alone and lacks a portion of them. The data contain about 76,000 clones, approximately 88% of them singletons. V lost 6 bases, J lost 1 base, and 6 bases stayed unmatched. The length of the CDR3 is 15 residues. From germline, CDR1 is SGHDN and CDR2 FVKESK. The receptor was derived from a woman aged 45 to 65 with colorectal cancer. The sample was PBMCs. J is TRBJ2-3 and V is TRBV14, with 8 bases matching TRBD1. The CDR3 protein is CASRSSGQGTDTQYF. DNA for the CDR3: TGTGCCAGCAGATCCTCGGGACAGGGCACAGATACGCAGTATTTT.